This TCR beta chain was obtained from a study of T cell responses to AZD1222 COVID-19 vaccine. Study-level results: White British ancestry dominated among donors, who included more females, and clonal diversity was possibly underestimated. A rise in Spike-specific TCR breadth and depth followed two AZD1222 doses.

Sequenced by immunoSEQ multiplex PCR; TCRdb stores in-frame clones only, minus some. The table shows about 120,000 clones, with about 89% occurring only once. CDR1 is MGHRA, CDR2 YSYEKL, per germline. The V and J ends lost 6 bases and 3 bases respectively, with 14 bases between them. There are 14 residues in the CDR3. Turning to this clone: The antigen remains unidentified.

This sequence originates from an adult who received the AZD1222 COVID-19 vaccine. The chain has TRBV4-1 and TRBJ2-5, with D possibly matching TRBD1 (7 bases). This material consisted of peripheral blood, taken 28 days after the second AZD1222 dose. CDR3 amino acids: CASREGRGEETQYF. CDR3 in DNA: TGCGCCAGCAGGGAGGGCAGGGGGGAAGAGACCCAGTACTTC.